This TCR beta chain was documented in a study of beta chain features in type 1 diabetes. Overall study findings and caveats: It was possible that PCR favored shorter templates, equally so in patients and controls.

The entirety of the isolated RNA underwent reverse transcription, so expressed TCRB transcripts were sequenced. TCRdb's table, derived via immunoSEQ multiplex PCR, lists solely in-frame clones and lacks some. The sample records 200,000 to 300,000 clones, 13% to 15% being singletons. This clone has only a few counts. The antigen is not known. Sequencing was done on a sample of naive CD4+ T cells from blood. This receptor was obtained from a woman aged 40 to 50 in good health.

CDR3 DNA: TGTGCCAGCAGCTCTCGGGTCTCCTACAATGAGCAGTTCTTC. It specifies CASSSRVSYNEQFF. The chain uses TRBV7-9 and TRBJ2-1; unclear D gene. V shed 4 bases and J shed 0 bases, with 7 bases lying between them. Per the germline V gene, CDR1 is SEHNR and CDR2 is FQNEAQ (reference sequence). CDR3 length: 14 residues.